The TCR beta chain under discussion was sequenced for a study of shared clonotypes between healthy human individuals. Into CD45RA+ naive and CD45RA-negative memory subsets, the CD4+ cells were split. Remarks on this clone: Its specificity is unknown.

The study, taken as a whole, reports: For naive CD4 cells, approximately 4.8% of clonotypes were shared across four donors.

Study processing details: With immunoSEQ giving junction-only sequences and no quality scores, filtering differed. Sequencing was performed with immunoSEQ multiplex PCR; in TCRdb, only in-frame clones are kept and a portion is missing. That table gives V, J and clone size, and the DNA gave D and trimming. The data hold about 1 million clones, with approximately 72% observed a single time. The TCR sequence derives from a man between 18 and 35 years old in good health. Sequenced: memory CD4+ T cells sorted from blood. Subset reported: CD45RA-negative fraction.

Here the CDR3 DNA reads TGTGCCTGGACCAAAACCAGCGGGGGCTCAACGCAGTATTTT. Its translation is CAWTKTSGGSTQYF. V and J are TRBV30 and TRBJ2-3; TRBD2 agrees at 8 bases. The CDR3 covers 14 residues. Trimming at V came to 4 bases and at J to 9 bases, leaving 12 bases not matched to a gene. Germline V CDR1 and CDR2: GTSNPN, SVGIG (reference sequence).